A selection of T cell receptor beta chains follows, all from one sample in a study of OX40 agonist ivuxolimab in advanced cancers. Using immunoSEQ multiplex PCR, the repertoire was profiled, and TCRdb retains in-frame clones only, with some absent. The table records tens of thousands of clones, around nine tenths of them present only once. This specimen consisted of CD4+ or CD8+ T cells sorted from blood, obtained in a trial of the OX40 agonist ivuxolimab. Receptor source: an adult with an advanced solid tumor such as melanoma, head and neck, liver or kidney cancer. Both conserved end residues are part of each CDR3. D genes are given only for firm matches. Some rows mark clone size as missing; the rest say once, few, many or name a class of expanded clone.

J	length	V	size	D	DNA	CDR3
TRBJ2-5	14	TRBV12-5	NA	NA	TGTGCTAGTGGACCAGGACAGTTCCAAGAGACCCAGTACTTC	CASGPGQFQETQYF
TRBJ2-3	14	TRBV14	NA	TRBD2	TGTGCCAGCACCCCGCGGGGGGCCACAGATACGCAGTATTTT	CASTPRGATDTQYF
TRBJ1-2	18	TRBV7-2	NA	NA	TGTGCCAGCAGCTTACTTCCCCCGGTCAGCCGTTCTAACTATGGCTACACCTTC	CASSLLPPVSRSNYGYTF
TRBJ1-2	13	TRBV7-2	NA	NA	TGTGCCAGCAGCTTAGGAGGGCTTTATGGCTACACCTTC	CASSLGGLYGYTF
TRBJ2-3	12	TRBV2	NA	NA	TGTGCCAGCACACTTAGCACAGATACGCAGTATTTT	CASTLSTDTQYF
TRBJ2-5	14	TRBV10-3	NA	NA	TGTGCCATCAGCGCAAGTCGGAACGGGGAGACCCAGTACTTC	CAISASRNGETQYF
TRBJ2-1	13	TRBV29-1	once	TRBD1	TGCAGCGTCGGACAGGACCTCTACAATGAGCAGTTCTTC	CSVGQDLYNEQFF
TRBJ1-1	16	TRBV28	NA	NA	TGTGCCAGCAGGAGCGGGGTGGACCGGGCCAGCACTGAAGCTTTCTTT	CASRSGVDRASTEAFF
TRBJ2-3	12	TRBV2	NA	NA	TGTGCCAGCACCGGGACTTCAGATACGCAGTATTTT	CASTGTSDTQYF
TRBJ1-2	13	TRBV5-1	NA	NA	TGCGCCAGCAGCTTGGACAGTAACTATGGCTACACCTTC	CASSLDSNYGYTF
TRBJ1-1	12	TRBV7-9	NA	NA	TGTGCCAGCAGGCCGGGGTATACTGAAGCTTTCTTT	CASRPGYTEAFF
TRBJ1-5	14	TRBV6-5	NA	NA	TGTGCCAGCAGCCCCGGCTTTGTCGAACAGCCCCAGCATTTT	CASSPGFVEQPQHF
TRBJ2-6	14	TRBV10-3	NA	TRBD2	TGTGCCATCAGGGCGGGGGCTGGGGCCAACGTCCTGACTTTC	CAIRAGAGANVLTF
TRBJ2-7	13	TRBV6-4	few	TRBD1	TGTGCCAGCAGCCGGGGGACAGGCTACGAGCAGTACTTC	CASSRGTGYEQYF
TRBJ1-1	9	TRBV9	NA	NA	TGTGCCAGCAGCGAAAAAGCTTTCTTT	CASSEKAFF
TRBJ1-5	12	TRBV5-4	NA	NA	TGTGCCAGCAGCTTAGACAATCAGCCCCAGCATTTT	CASSLDNQPQHF
TRBJ1-5	13	TRBV28	NA	NA	TGTGCCAGCAGACCGGGGGCGCGACAGCCCCAGCATTTT	CASRPGARQPQHF
TRBJ1-1	13	TRBV11-2	NA	NA	TGTGCCAGCCTGCGACAGCAGAACACTGAAGCTTTCTTT	CASLRQQNTEAFF
TRBJ2-2	16	TRBV4-1	once	NA	TGCGCCAGCAGCCTAGAGTGGGTCTCGAACACCGGGGAGCTGTTTTTT	CASSLEWVSNTGELFF
TRBJ1-5	15	TRBV9	NA	NA	TGTGCCAGCAGCGGGGACCCATTTAGCAATCAGCCCCAGCATTTT	CASSGDPFSNQPQHF
TRBJ1-3	15	TRBV7-2	NA	TRBD1	TGTGCCAGCAGCAGAACGGACAGGCCGGGAAACACCATATATTTT	CASSRTDRPGNTIYF
TRBJ2-1	13	TRBV7-9	NA	NA	TGTGCCAGCAGCTTGGGAGTGGGACCGGCGCAGTTCTTC	CASSLGVGPAQFF
TRBJ1-1	14	TRBV7-3	NA	NA	TGTGCCAGCAGCTCGCAGGGGTTTAACACTGAAGCTTTCTTT	CASSSQGFNTEAFF
TRBJ2-5	12	TRBV7-9	few	TRBD1	TGTGCCAGCGATCGGGACAGAGAGACCCAGTACTTC	CASDRDRETQYF
TRBJ1-5	13	TRBV7-9	NA	NA	TGTGCCAGCAGCCCAGGCGCGTATCAGCCCCAGCATTTT	CASSPGAYQPQHF
TRBJ2-2	14	TRBV6-1	NA	NA	TGTGCCAGCAGTGAAGGGGTGAACACCGGGGAGCTGTTTTTT	CASSEGVNTGELFF
TRBJ1-2	12	TRBV7-2	NA	NA	TGTGCCAGCAGCTTGCCCACAGGGGGCTACACCTTC	CASSLPTGGYTF
TRBJ2-6	17	TRBV5-4	once	TRBD2	TGTGCCAGCAGCCCCCTCGGGGGGGCGGCTGGGGCCAACGTCCTGACTTTC	CASSPLGGAAGANVLTF
TRBJ1-1	15	TRBV9	NA	NA	TGTGCCAGCAGCCCCCGTCACCGGGTGGACACTGAAGCTTTCTTT	CASSPRHRVDTEAFF
TRBJ2-3	13	TRBV7-8	NA	NA	TGTGCCGCGTCTCGAGGGGAGGCAGATACGCAGTATTTT	CAASRGEADTQYF
TRBJ1-2	12	TRBV2	once	NA	TGTGCCAGCAGTGTTGCAGACTATGGCTACACCTTC	CASSVADYGYTF
TRBJ2-5	14	TRBV4-1	NA	NA	TGCGCCAGCAGCCAAGGGGGACTCCAAGAGACCCAGTACTTC	CASSQGGLQETQYF
TRBJ2-7	17	TRBV7-9	NA	NA	TGTGCCAGCAGCTCCCAGGTTCGGCGGGGTGGTTCCTACGAGCAGTACTTC	CASSSQVRRGGSYEQYF
TRBJ2-5	14	TRBV5-4	NA	TRBD1	TGTGCCAGCAGGTTGACAGGGGTAGAGGAGACCCAGTACTTC	CASRLTGVEETQYF
TRBJ1-2	13	TRBV27	NA	TRBD1	TGTGCCAGCAGGACAGGGGGGATGTATGGCTACACCTTC	CASRTGGMYGYTF
TRBJ2-1	16	TRBV7-7	NA	NA	TGTGCCAGCAGCCCACCTTACAGGGCCCCTCGCAATGAGCAGTTCTTC	CASSPPYRAPRNEQFF
TRBJ2-5	11	TRBV2	NA	NA	TGTGCCAGCAGGACGGGCCAGACCCAGTACTTC	CASRTGQTQYF
TRBJ1-1	14	TRBV15	NA	NA	TGTGCCACCAGCAGATATGGAGGAAACACTGAAGCTTTCTTT	CATSRYGGNTEAFF
TRBJ2-7	13	TRBV7-7	NA	NA	TGTGCTAGCAGCGCGGGGAGAAACTACGAGCAGTACTTC	CASSAGRNYEQYF
TRBJ1-3	19	TRBV19	NA	NA	TGTGCCAGTAGTACTAGGACAGATTTGTCTGGTCGCTCTGGAAACACCATATATTTT	CASSTRTDLSGRSGNTIYF
TRBJ1-2	14	TRBV18	once	NA	TGTGCCAGCTCACCTGACAGTGAGAACTATGGCTACACCTTC	CASSPDSENYGYTF
TRBJ2-3	14	TRBV7-2	NA	NA	TGTGCCAGCAGCTTATCACCTAGCACAGATACGCAGTATTTT	CASSLSPSTDTQYF
TRBJ2-7	16	TRBV19	once	TRBD1	TGTGCCAGTAGTATCAGTAGGACAGGGGGCGGCTTTGGGCAGTACTTC	CASSISRTGGGFGQYF